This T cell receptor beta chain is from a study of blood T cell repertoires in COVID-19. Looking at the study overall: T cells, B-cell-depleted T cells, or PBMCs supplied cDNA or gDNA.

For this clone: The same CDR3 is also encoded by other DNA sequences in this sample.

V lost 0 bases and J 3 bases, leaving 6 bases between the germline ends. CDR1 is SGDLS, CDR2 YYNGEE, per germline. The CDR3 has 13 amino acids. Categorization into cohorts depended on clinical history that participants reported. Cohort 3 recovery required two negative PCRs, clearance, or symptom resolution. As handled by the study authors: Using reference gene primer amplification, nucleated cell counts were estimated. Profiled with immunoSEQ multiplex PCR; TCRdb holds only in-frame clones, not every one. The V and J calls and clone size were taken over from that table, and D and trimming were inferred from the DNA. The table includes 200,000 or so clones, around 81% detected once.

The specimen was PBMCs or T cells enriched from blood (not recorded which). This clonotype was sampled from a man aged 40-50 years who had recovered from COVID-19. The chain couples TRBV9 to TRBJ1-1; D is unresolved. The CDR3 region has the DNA TGTGCCAGCAGCGTAGGCGGCTACACTGAAGCTTTCTTT. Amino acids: CASSVGGYTEAFF.